The 12 T cell receptor beta chains reported below all come from one sample, sequenced in a study of OX40 agonist ivuxolimab in advanced cancers. Profiled with immunoSEQ multiplex PCR; TCRdb holds only in-frame clones, not every one. Among tens of thousands of clones listed, roughly four fifths were seen once. The sample was CD4+ or CD8+ T cells sorted from blood, taken in a trial of the OX40 agonist ivuxolimab. The receptors were sampled from an adult with an advanced solid tumor such as melanoma, head and neck, liver or kidney cancer.

The CDR3 DNA reads as TGTGCCTGGAGGGGCCCACAGGGGTTAGCCACTGAAGCTTTCTTT. Translating gives CAWRGPQGLATEAFF. The chain combines TRBV30 with TRBJ1-1, with 7 bases that match TRBD1. The CDR3 is made up of 15 amino acids. V was pared by 3 bases and J by 4 bases, with 11 bases of the junction left unmatched. Germline CDR1 and CDR2: GTSNPN and SVGIG (reference sequence).

V usage is TRBV19 and J usage is TRBJ2-3; TRBD1 is a possible D gene (6 bases). Germline V CDR1 and CDR2: LNHDA, SQIVND (reference sequence). V gave up 3 bases and J gave up 0 bases, with 7 bases separating them. CDR3 length equals 14 residues. The chain's CDR3 is CASSIGQSTDTQYF. Here the CDR3 DNA reads TGTGCCAGTAGTATTGGACAGAGCACAGATACGCAGTATTTT.

The chain joins TRBV19 to TRBJ1-1, with TRBD1 identical over 7 bases. The germline V gene encodes CDR1 LNHDA and CDR2 SQIVND (reference sequence). With V trimmed by 4 bases and J by 5 bases, 10 bases remained unmatched. This CDR3 has 15 residues. As DNA, the CDR3 is TGTGCCAGTAGTACCCAACAGGGGCATCGGACTGAAGCTTTCTTT. Protein product: CASSTQQGHRTEAFF.

The rearrangement uses TRBV19 and TRBJ1-1; TRBD1 matches at 7 bases. The CDR3 is 14 residues long. CDR1 is LNHDA and CDR2 is SQIVND in the germline V gene (reference sequence). The V segment lost 9 bases and the J segment 0 bases; nucleotides outside the gene matches: 7. The CDR3 DNA follows: TGTGCCAGCACCAGACAGGGAATGAACACTGAAGCTTTCTTT. Translated: CASTRQGMNTEAFF.

The chain recombines TRBV11-3 with TRBJ2-1; 8 nucleotides align to TRBD1. CDR3 size: 15 residues. The germline V gene encodes CDR1 SGHNT and CDR2 YENEEA. Trimming cost V 2 bases and J 7 bases; bases outside gene matches: 7. The CDR3 DNA is TGTGCCAGCAGCTTAAGGACAGGGTATGGAAATGAGCAGTTCTTC. Amino acid sequence: CASSLRTGYGNEQFF.

The chain links TRBV30 to TRBJ2-2; D unclear. Germline V gene sequence: CDR1 GTSNPN, CDR2 SVGIG (reference sequence). The ends were cut back, 8 bases at V and 4 bases at J, with 17 bases in the middle. The CDR3 consists of 14 residues. CDR3 amino acids: CAGAPEVSTGELFF. Written as DNA, the CDR3 is TGTGCCGGCGCACCGGAAGTAAGCACCGGGGAGCTGTTTTTT.

The chain recombines TRBV2 with TRBJ2-5; a possible D gene is TRBD2 (7 bases). This CDR3 has 13 residues. V shed 4 bases and J shed 6 bases, with 12 bases lying between them. The germline V gene has CDR1 SNHLY and CDR2 FYNNEI. The CDR3 DNA reads TGTGCCAGCAGTGGGGGGGGGCCCAAGACCCAGTACTTC. Its protein is CASSGGGPKTQYF.

The rearrangement uses TRBV5-6 and TRBJ1-1; tentative D call: TRBD1 (6 bases). V was pared by 5 bases and J by 5 bases, with 25 bases between. CDR1 and CDR2 (germline): SGHDT, YYEEEE. The CDR3 extends over 17 amino acids. The CDR3 loop is CASSSTKTFTGNTEAFF. For the CDR3, the DNA is TGTGCCAGCAGTTCCACTAAAACATTTACAGGGAATACTGAAGCTTTCTTT.

V and J are TRBV7-8 and TRBJ2-7, with no clear D. The CDR3 sequence is 13 residues long. Germline V gives CDR1 SGHVS, CDR2 FQNEAQ. Trimming took 1 base from V and 6 from J, leaving 10 bases between them. The CDR3 DNA reads TGTGCCAGCAGCTTAGGCTCCCCCCGCGAGCAGTACTTC. It translates to CASSLGSPREQYF.

By frequency in the sample, this clone is large. V usage is TRBV14 and J usage is TRBJ1-6; D uncertain. Germline V CDR1 and CDR2: SGHDN, FVKESK. The CDR3 loop spans 13 amino acids. Deletions cut 1 base from V and 11 bases from J, with 9 bases between. DNA of the CDR3: TGTGCCAGCAGCCAAGGGGCCCATACACCCCTCCACTTT. This encodes CASSQGAHTPLHF.

The chain carries TRBV7-2 and TRBJ2-7; D uncertain. Per germline, CDR1 SGHTA and CDR2 FQGNSA. Between the trimmed V and J ends, which lost 4 bases and 3 bases, there was a span of 10 bases. The CDR3 loop spans 13 amino acids. The CDR3 DNA reads TGTGCCAGCAGCTCCCGGAACAACTACGAGCAGTACTTC. This encodes CASSSRNNYEQYF.

The J gene is TRBJ2-7, the V gene TRBV7-9; 7 bases line up with TRBD1. Trimming cost V 5 bases and J 0 bases; bases outside gene matches: 7. The CDR3 has 15 residues. Germline V gives CDR1 SEHNR, CDR2 FQNEAQ (reference sequence). DNA of the CDR3: TGTGCCAGCAGCCAGACAGGGACCCTCTCCTACGAGCAGTACTTC. The encoded protein is CASSQTGTLSYEQYF.